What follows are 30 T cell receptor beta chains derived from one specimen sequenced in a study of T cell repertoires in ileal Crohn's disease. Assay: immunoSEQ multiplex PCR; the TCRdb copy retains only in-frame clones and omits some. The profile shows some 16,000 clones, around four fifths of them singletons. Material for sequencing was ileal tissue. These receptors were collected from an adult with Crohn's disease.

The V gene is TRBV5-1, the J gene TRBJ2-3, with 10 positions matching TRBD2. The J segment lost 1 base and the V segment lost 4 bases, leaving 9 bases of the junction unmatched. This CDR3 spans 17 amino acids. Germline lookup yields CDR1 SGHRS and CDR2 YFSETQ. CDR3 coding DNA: TGCGCCAGCAGCCCGGGACTAGCGCTCTCTGGCACAGATACGCAGTATTTT. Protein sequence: CASSPGLALSGTDTQYF.

CDR3 nucleotide sequence: TGTGCCAGCAGCGTAGTGCCTACGAACCTGAACACTGAAGCTTTCTTT. This encodes CASSVVPTNLNTEAFF. The chain has TRBV9 and TRBJ1-1; unclear D gene. The germline CDR1 and CDR2 sequences are SGDLS and YYNGEE. The CDR3 is 16 residues long. Trimming pared 0 bases from V and 0 bases from J, leaving 12 bases between. Looking up the rest from reference TRBV9 and TRBJ1-1 gives the full variable domain: DSGVTQTPKHLITATGQRVTLRCSPRSGDLSVYWYQQSLDQGLQFLIQYYNGEERAKGNILERFSAQQFPDLHSELNLSSLELGDSALYFCASSVVPTNLNTEAFFGQGTRLTVV.

Here the CDR3 reads CASRWTRTRDQPQHF. In DNA form, the CDR3 reads TGTGCCAGCAGGTGGACAAGGACGAGAGATCAGCCCCAGCATTTT. The chain uses TRBV6-4 and TRBJ1-5; tentatively, D is TRBD1 (5 bases). Germline V gene data show CDR1 as MRHNA and CDR2 as SNTAGT. There are 15 residues in the CDR3. Trimming took 6 bases from V and 5 from J, leaving 17 bases between them.

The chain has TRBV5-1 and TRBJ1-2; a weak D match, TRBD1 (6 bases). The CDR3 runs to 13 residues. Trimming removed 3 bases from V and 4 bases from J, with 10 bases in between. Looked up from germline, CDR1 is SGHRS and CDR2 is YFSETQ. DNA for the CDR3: TGCGCCAGCAGCTCCGGACAGTCCTATGGCTACACCTTC. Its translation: CASSSGQSYGYTF.

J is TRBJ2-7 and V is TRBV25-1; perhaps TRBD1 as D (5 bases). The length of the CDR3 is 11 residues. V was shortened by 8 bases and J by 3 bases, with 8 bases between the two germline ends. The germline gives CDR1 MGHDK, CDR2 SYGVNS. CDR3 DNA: TGTGCCAGCGGAGACAGCTACGAGCAGTACTTC. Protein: CASGDSYEQYF.

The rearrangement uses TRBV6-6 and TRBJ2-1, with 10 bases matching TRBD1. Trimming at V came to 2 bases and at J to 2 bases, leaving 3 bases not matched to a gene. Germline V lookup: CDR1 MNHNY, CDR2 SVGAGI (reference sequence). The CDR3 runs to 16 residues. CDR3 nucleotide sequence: TGTGCCAGCAGTTACGTCGGGACAGGGGCCTACAATGAGCAGTTCTTC. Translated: CASSYVGTGAYNEQFF.

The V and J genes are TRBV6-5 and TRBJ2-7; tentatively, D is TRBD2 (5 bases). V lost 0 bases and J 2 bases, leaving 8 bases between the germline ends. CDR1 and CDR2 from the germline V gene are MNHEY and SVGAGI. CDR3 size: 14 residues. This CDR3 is CASSYSRAAYEQYF. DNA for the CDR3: TGTGCCAGCAGTTACTCGAGGGCAGCCTACGAGCAGTACTTC.

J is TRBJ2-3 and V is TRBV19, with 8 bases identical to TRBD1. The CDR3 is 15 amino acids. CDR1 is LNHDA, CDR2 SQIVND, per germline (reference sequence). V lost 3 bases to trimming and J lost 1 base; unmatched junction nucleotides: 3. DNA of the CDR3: TGTGCCAGTAGTATCCGGGACAGGCGCACAGATACGCAGTATTTT. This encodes CASSIRDRRTDTQYF.

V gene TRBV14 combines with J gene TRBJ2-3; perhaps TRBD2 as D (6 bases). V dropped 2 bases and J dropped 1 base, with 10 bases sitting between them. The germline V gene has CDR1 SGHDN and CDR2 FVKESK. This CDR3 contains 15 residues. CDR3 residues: CASSQTSLGTDTQYF. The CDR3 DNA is TGTGCCAGCAGCCAAACTAGCCTGGGCACAGATACGCAGTATTTT. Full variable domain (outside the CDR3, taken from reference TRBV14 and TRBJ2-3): EAGVTQFPSHSVIEKGQTVTLRCDPISGHDNLYWYRRVMGKEIKFLLHFVKESKQDESGMPNNRFLAERTGGTYSTLKVQPAELEDSGVYFCASSQTSLGTDTQYFGPGTRLTVL.

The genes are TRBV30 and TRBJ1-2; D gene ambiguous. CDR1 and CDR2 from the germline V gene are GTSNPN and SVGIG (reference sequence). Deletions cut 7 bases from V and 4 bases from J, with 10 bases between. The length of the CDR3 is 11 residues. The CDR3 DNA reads TGTGCCTTTGGACTGATCTATGGCTACACCTTC. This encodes CAFGLIYGYTF.

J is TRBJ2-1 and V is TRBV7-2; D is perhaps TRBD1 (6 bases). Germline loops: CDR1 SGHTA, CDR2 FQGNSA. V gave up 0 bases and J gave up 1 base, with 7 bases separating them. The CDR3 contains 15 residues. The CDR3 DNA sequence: TGTGCCAGCAGCTTAGCGGGGACATCCTACAATGAGCAGTTCTTC. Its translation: CASSLAGTSYNEQFF.

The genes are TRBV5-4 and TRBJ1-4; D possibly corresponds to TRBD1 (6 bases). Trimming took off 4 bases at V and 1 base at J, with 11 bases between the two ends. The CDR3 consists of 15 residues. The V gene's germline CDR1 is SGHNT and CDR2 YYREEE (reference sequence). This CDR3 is CASSEQGRTNEKLFF. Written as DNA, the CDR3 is TGTGCCAGCAGCGAACAGGGCCGAACTAATGAAAAACTGTTTTTT.

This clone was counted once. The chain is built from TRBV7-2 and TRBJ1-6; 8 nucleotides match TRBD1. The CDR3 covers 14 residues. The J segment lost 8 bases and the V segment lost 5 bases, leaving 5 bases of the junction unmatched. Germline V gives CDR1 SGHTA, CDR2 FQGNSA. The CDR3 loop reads CASSDRQGHSPLHF. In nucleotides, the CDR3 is TGTGCCAGCAGCGACAGACAGGGGCATTCACCCCTCCACTTT.

CDR3 nucleotides: TGTGCCAGCAGCTTAGCCCGGACAGGCCTGTCACCCCTCCACTTT. Its translation is CASSLARTGLSPLHF. This chain links TRBV11-1 with TRBJ1-6; 7 nucleotides align to TRBD1. There are 15 residues in the CDR3. With 0 bases clipped from V and 10 bases from J, the junction kept 6 bases outside the gene matches. Germline CDR1 SGHAT, CDR2 FQDESV (reference sequence).

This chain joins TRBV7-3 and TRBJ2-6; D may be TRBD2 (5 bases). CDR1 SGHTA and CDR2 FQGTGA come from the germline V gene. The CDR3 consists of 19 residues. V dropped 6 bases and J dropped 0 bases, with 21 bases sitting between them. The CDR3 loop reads CASSRDRARRSSGANVLTF. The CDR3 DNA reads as TGTGCCAGCAGTCGTGATAGGGCACGGAGGAGCTCTGGGGCCAACGTCCTGACTTTC.

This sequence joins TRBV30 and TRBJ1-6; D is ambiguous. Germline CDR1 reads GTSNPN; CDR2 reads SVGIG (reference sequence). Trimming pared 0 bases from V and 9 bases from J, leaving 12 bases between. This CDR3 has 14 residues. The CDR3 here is CAWSVLVGSSPLHF. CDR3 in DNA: TGTGCCTGGAGTGTACTGGTCGGGAGTTCACCCCTCCACTTT.

The CDR3 bases are TGTGCCAGCAGCTTACGGGGGGGCTATGGCTACACCTTC. This gives the protein CASSLRGGYGYTF. The chain has TRBV7-3 and TRBJ1-2; possibly TRBD1 for D (5 bases). Trimming removed 2 bases from V and 4 bases from J, with 8 bases in between. From germline, CDR1 is SGHTA and CDR2 FQGTGA. The CDR3 is 13 amino acids.

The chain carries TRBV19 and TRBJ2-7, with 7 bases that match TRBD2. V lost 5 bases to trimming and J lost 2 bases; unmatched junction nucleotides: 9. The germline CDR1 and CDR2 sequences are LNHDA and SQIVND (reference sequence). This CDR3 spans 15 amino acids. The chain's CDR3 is CASSSIGGNTYEQYF. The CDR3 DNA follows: TGTGCCAGTAGTTCGATCGGGGGGAATACCTACGAGCAGTACTTC.

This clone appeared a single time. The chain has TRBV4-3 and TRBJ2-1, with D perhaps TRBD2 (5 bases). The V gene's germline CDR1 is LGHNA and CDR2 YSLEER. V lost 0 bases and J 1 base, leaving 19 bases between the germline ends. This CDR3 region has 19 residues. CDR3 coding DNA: TGCGCCAGCAGCCAAGATCGAGGGAGTAGGGTAAGATCCTACAATGAGCAGTTCTTC. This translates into CASSQDRGSRVRSYNEQFF.

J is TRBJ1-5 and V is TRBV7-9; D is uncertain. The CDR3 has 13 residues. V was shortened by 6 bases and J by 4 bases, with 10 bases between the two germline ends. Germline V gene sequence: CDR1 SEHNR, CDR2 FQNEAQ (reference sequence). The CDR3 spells CASRNSMNQPQHF. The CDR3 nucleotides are TGTGCCAGCAGGAACAGTATGAATCAGCCCCAGCATTTT.

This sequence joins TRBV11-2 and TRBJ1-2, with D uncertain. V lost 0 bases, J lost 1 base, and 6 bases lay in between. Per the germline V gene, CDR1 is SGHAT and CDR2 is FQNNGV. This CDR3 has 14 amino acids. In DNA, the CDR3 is TGTGCCAGCAGCTTAGAGCGAGTTAACTATGGCTACACCTTC. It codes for CASSLERVNYGYTF.

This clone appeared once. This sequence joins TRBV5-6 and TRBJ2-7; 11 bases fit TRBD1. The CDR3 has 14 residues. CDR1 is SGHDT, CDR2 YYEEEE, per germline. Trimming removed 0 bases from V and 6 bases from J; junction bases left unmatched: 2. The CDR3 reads CASSLAGTGGEQYF. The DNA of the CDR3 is TGTGCCAGCAGCTTGGCGGGGACAGGGGGCGAGCAGTACTTC.

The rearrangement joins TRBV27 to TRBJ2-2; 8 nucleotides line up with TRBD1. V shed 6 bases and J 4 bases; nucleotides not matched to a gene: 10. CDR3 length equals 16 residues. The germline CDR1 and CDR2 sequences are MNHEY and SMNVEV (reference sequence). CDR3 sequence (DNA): TGTGCCAGCAGCGATGACAGGGGTTCGGGCACCGGGGAGCTGTTTTTT. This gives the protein CASSDDRGSGTGELFF.

Written as DNA, the CDR3 is TGTGCCAGCAGCCCGACGGGACAGGGGAACTATGGCTACACCTTC. Its protein is CASSPTGQGNYGYTF. The V gene is TRBV4-2, the J gene TRBJ1-2, with 10 nucleotides matching TRBD1. The V and J ends lost 4 bases and 2 bases, in that order; junction bases with no gene match: 4. Germline-derived CDR1 and CDR2 are LGHNA and YNFKEQ. The CDR3 runs to 15 residues.

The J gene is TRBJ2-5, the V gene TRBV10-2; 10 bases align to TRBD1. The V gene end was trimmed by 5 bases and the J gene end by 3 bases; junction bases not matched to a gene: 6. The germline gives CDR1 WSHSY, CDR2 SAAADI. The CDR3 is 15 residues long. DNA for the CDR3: TGCGCCAGCAGTTCAACCGGGACAGGGGAAGAGACCCAGTACTTC. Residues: CASSSTGTGEETQYF.

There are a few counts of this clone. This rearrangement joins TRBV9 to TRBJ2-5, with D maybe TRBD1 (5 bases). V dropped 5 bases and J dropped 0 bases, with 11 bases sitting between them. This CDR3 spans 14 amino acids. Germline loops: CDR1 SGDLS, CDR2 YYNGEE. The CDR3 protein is CASSLGAYQETQYF. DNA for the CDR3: TGTGCCAGCAGTTTAGGGGCTTACCAAGAGACCCAGTACTTC.

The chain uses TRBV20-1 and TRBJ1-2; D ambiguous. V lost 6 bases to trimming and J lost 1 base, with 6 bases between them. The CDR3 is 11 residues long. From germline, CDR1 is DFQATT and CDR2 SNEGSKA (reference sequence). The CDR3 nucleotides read TGCAGTGCGCAGAATAACTATGGCTACACCTTC. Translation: CSAQNNYGYTF.

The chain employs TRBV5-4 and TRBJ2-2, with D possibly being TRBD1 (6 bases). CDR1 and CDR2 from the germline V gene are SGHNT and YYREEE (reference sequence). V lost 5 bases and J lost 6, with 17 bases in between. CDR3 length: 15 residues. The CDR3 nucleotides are TGTGCCAGCAGGGACGGGACACGGAGTTCCGGGGAGCTGTTTTTT. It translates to CASRDGTRSSGELFF.

The CDR3 loop reads CASSLEARNTQYF. The CDR3 coding sequence is TGTGCCAGCAGCTTGGAGGCCCGGAATACGCAGTATTTT. The rearrangement links TRBV7-3 to TRBJ2-3; tentatively, D is TRBD2 (5 bases). The CDR3 covers 13 residues. Trimming stripped 3 bases from V and 7 bases from J, with 11 bases between. CDR1 and CDR2 from the germline V gene are SGHTA and FQGTGA. The variable domain in full, completed from reference TRBV7-3 and TRBJ2-3, reads GAGVSQTPSNKVTEKGKYVELRCDPISGHTALYWYRQSLGQGPEFLIYFQGTGAADDSGLPNDRFFAVRPEGSVSTLKIQRTERGDSAVYLCASSLEARNTQYFGPGTRLTVL.

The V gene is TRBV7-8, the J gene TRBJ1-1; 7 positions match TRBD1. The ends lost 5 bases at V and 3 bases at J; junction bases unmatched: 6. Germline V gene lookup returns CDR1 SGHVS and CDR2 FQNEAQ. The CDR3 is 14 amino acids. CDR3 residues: CASSMGQRDTEAFF. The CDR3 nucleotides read TGTGCCAGCAGCATGGGACAGCGCGACACTGAAGCTTTCTTT.